Listed here are 12 T cell receptor beta chains from one sample, sequenced in a study of blood T cell repertoires in COVID-19. The method was immunoSEQ multiplex PCR; TCRdb's version includes in-frame clones alone and lacks a portion of them. The sample shows about 160,000 clones, approximately 88% of them seen only once. The sequenced sample was peripheral blood. The source is a man in his 70s with acute or convalescent COVID-19.

As regards this clone: Other nucleotide sequences from this sample produce the same CDR3. The chain is built from TRBV28 and TRBJ2-1; 13 bases map to TRBD2. V lost 6 bases and J lost 7; bases outside the gene matches: 9. CDR1 and CDR2 from the germline V gene are MDHEN and SYDVKM. The CDR3 sequence is 16 residues long. CDR3 in amino acids: CASRPGLAGVRNEQFF. CDR3 in DNA: TGTGCCAGCAGGCCCGGACTAGCGGGAGTGAGAAATGAGCAGTTCTTC.

V is TRBV10-3 and J is TRBJ2-1; TRBD1 matches 9 bases. This CDR3 region has 17 residues. With 4 bases clipped from V and 1 base from J, the junction kept 8 bases outside the gene matches. Germline V CDR1 and CDR2: ENHRY, SYGVKD. This CDR3 is CAISVQQGALSYNEQFF. CDR3 sequence (DNA): TGTGCCATCAGTGTTCAACAGGGGGCCCTATCCTACAATGAGCAGTTCTTC.

The sample holds a few counts of this clone. The chain carries TRBV19 and TRBJ1-2, with D possibly being TRBD1 (5 bases). The ends were cut back, 4 bases at V and 3 bases at J, with 15 bases in the middle. Germline V lookup: CDR1 LNHDA, CDR2 SQIVND (reference sequence). The CDR3 consists of 15 residues. CDR3: CASSTLRAQDYGYTF. Written as DNA, the CDR3 is TGTGCCAGTAGTACCCTCAGGGCGCAGGACTATGGCTACACCTTC.

The chain employs TRBV19 and TRBJ2-7; perhaps TRBD2 as D (6 bases). The V end was cut by 5 bases, the J end by 2 bases, with 10 bases between. CDR1 LNHDA and CDR2 SQIVND come from the germline V gene (reference sequence). The CDR3 runs to 13 residues. This CDR3 is CASSRRGTYEQYF. CDR3 nucleotides: TGTGCCAGTAGTCGTCGGGGGACCTACGAGCAGTACTTC.

The chain is built from TRBV19 and TRBJ1-2, with D possibly TRBD1 on 5 matching bases. Trimming took off 7 bases at V and 4 bases at J, with 16 bases between the two ends. This CDR3 region has 14 residues. The germline V gene has CDR1 LNHDA and CDR2 SQIVND (reference sequence). The chain's CDR3 is CASTRTQGSYGYTF. In DNA form, the CDR3 reads TGTGCCAGTACCCGTACCCAGGGAAGCTATGGCTACACCTTC.

This chain connects TRBV24-1 to TRBJ2-7; a possible D gene is TRBD2 (6 bases). The ends were cut back, 6 bases at V and 3 bases at J, with 17 bases in the middle. The germline V gene has CDR1 KGHDR and CDR2 SFDVKD. The CDR3 covers 15 residues. CDR3 protein: CATSLIYGGYYEQYF. The CDR3 DNA sequence: TGTGCCACCAGTTTGATTTATGGGGGGTACTACGAGCAGTACTTC.

The V and J genes are TRBV16 and TRBJ2-1; tentative D call: TRBD1 (6 bases). CDR3 length: 16 amino acids. CDR1 KGHSY and CDR2 FQNENV come from the germline V gene. V gave up 0 bases and J gave up 2 bases, with 11 bases separating them. CDR3 in DNA: TGTGCCAGCAGCCAATCCACAGGGCAAGCCTACAATGAGCAGTTCTTC. Amino acids: CASSQSTGQAYNEQFF.

The rearrangement uses TRBV10-3 and TRBJ1-4; D is undetermined. V was pared by 10 bases and J by 0 bases, with 12 bases between. Looked up from germline, CDR1 is ENHRY and CDR2 is SYGVKD. This CDR3 comprises 14 residues. CDR3: CASGPGATNEKLFF. In DNA, the CDR3 is TGTGCCAGTGGCCCCGGAGCAACTAATGAAAAACTGTTTTTT.

The genes are TRBV6-5 and TRBJ1-2; tentatively, D is TRBD1 (5 bases). The CDR3 runs to 15 residues. Trimming stripped 5 bases from V and 4 bases from J, with 17 bases between. From germline, CDR1 is MNHEY and CDR2 SVGAGI. Here the CDR3 DNA reads TGTGCCAGCAGTAACCCGAGAGGGACTAGCTATGGCTACACCTTC. Amino acids: CASSNPRGTSYGYTF.

This clone appeared a single time. The chain is built from TRBV27 and TRBJ1-1; 7 bases align to TRBD1. CDR3 length: 13 residues. Germline V gene lookup returns CDR1 MNHEY and CDR2 SMNVEV (reference sequence). With 4 bases clipped from V and 7 bases from J, the junction kept 6 bases outside the gene matches. CDR3 sequence (DNA): TGTGCCAGCAGTTCCCTGGACAGGAGTGAAGCTTTCTTT. Translating gives CASSSLDRSEAFF.

The genes are TRBV5-4 and TRBJ2-1, with TRBD2 matching over 11 bases. The V segment lost 4 bases and the J segment 3 bases; nucleotides outside the gene matches: 3. Germline-derived CDR1 and CDR2 are SGHNT and YYREEE (reference sequence). This CDR3 has 15 amino acids. For the CDR3, the DNA is TGTGCCAGCAGCCCGGGACTAGCGGACTACAATGAGCAGTTCTTC. Residues: CASSPGLADYNEQFF.

The chain links TRBV28 to TRBJ1-1, with TRBD1 matching over 7 bases. Per the germline V gene, CDR1 is MDHEN and CDR2 is SYDVKM. V shed 7 bases and J 6 bases; nucleotides not matched to a gene: 11. The CDR3 is made up of 14 amino acids. The CDR3 loop reads CASNHGQGGPEAFF. For the CDR3, the DNA is TGTGCCAGCAACCATGGTCAGGGGGGACCTGAAGCTTTCTTT.